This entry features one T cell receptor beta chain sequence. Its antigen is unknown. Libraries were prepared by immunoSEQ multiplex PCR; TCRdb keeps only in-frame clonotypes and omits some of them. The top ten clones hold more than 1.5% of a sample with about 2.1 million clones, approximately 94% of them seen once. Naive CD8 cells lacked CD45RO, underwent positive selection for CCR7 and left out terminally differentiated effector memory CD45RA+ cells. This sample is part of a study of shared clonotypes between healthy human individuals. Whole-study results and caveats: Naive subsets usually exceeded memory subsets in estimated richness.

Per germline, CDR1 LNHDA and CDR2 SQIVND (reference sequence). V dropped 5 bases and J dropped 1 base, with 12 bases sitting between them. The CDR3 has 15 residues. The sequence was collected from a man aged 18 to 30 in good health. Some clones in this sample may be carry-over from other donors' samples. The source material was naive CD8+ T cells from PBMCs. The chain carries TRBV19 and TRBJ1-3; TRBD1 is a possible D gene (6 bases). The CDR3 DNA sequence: TGTGCCAGTAGTGCCCGGACAGTTTCTGGAAACACCATATATTTT. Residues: CASSARTVSGNTIYF.